The TCR beta chain under discussion was sequenced for a study of T cells in Graves' hyperthyroidism and ophthalmopathy. This clonotype showed up many times. Antigen unknown. Amplification of TCR beta CDR3 regions used RNA as the template. Using the HTBI primer set, a first-round RT-PCR was run on the TCR CDR3. MiXCR, applied by TCRdb to the multiplex PCR reads, yields one record per CDR3 protein. The table has about 570,000 distinct CDR3 sequences, 12% to 15% seen once. Broader study findings: Blood shared most expanded thyroid clonotypes above 0.001.

Trimming stripped 1 base from V and 0 bases from J, with 10 bases between. CDR1 SGHRS and CDR2 YFSETQ come from the germline V gene. This CDR3 has 16 amino acids. Patients aged 18 to 65 with hyperthyroidism were newly diagnosed, with duration under 2 months. Patients were excluded because of uncontrolled infection, other autoimmune disease, pregnancy or lactation. Cells are PBMCs isolated from roughly 10 ml of fresh blood. The sequenced sample consisted of blood. The receptor was isolated from a woman in her 40s with Graves' hyperthyroidism. This chain joins TRBV5-1 and TRBJ2-2; TRBD2 might be the D (6 bases). The CDR3 spells CASSLSGRSNTGELFF. The CDR3 DNA is TGCGCCAGCAGCTTGTCCGGGAGATCGAACACCGGGGAGCTGTTTTTT.